In its sample, the clone carrying this TCR beta chain was seen many times. The antigen is unknown. Using less than 12 ml of fresh peripheral blood, PBMCs were prepared. It was RNA transcripts that yielded the amplified TCR beta CDR3 regions. First-round RT-PCR targeting the TCR CDR3 was performed with the HTBI primer set. MiXCR was run by TCRdb on the multiplex PCR reads, yielding one entry per CDR3 protein. The repertoire has more than 500,000 distinct CDR3 sequences, roughly 17% of them found once; the top ten carry approximately 3.9%. The sample comes from a study of T cells in Graves' hyperthyroidism and ophthalmopathy. The CDR3 has 14 amino acids. CDR1 SGHTA and CDR2 FQGNSA come from the germline V gene. Trimming stripped 6 bases from V and 0 bases from J, with 10 bases between. Study results and caveats: In validation, the model predicted ophthalmopathy. These predictions came a median around 5.9 months before onset.

The V gene is TRBV7-2, the J gene TRBJ2-3, with D uncertain. The sequenced sample was blood. This sequence originates from a woman aged 25 to 39 with Graves' hyperthyroidism. Here the CDR3 DNA reads TGTGCCAGCAGTCCTTCAAGAAGCACAGATACGCAGTATTTT. It specifies CASSPSRSTDTQYF.